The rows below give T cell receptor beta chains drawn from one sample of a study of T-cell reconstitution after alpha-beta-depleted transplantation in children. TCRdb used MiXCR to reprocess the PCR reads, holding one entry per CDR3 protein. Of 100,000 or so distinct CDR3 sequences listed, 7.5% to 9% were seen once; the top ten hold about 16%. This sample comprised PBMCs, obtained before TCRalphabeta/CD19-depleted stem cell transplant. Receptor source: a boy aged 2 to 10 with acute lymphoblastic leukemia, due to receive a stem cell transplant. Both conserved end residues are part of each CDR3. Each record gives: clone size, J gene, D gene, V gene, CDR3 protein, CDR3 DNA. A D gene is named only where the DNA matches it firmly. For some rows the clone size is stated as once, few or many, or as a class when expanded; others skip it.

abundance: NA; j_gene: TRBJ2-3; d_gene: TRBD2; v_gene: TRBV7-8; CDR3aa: CASSPRGQRGSTDTQYF; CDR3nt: TGTGCCAGCAGCCCCCGAGGGCAGCGGGGGAGCACAGATACGCAGTATTTT
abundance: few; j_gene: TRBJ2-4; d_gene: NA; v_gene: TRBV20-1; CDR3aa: CSAAQVGGLAKNIQYF; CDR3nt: TGCAGTGCTGCCCAGGTTGGGGGACTAGCCAAAAACATTCAGTACTTC
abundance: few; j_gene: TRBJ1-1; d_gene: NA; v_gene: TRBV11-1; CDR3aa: CASSSGGADTEAFF; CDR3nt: TGTGCCAGCAGCTCCGGGGGGGCGGACACTGAAGCTTTCTTT
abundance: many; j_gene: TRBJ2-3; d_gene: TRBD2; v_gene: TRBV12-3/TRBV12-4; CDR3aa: CAIHTSGTTDTQYF; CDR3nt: TGTGCCATCCATACTAGCGGGACCACAGATACGCAGTATTTT
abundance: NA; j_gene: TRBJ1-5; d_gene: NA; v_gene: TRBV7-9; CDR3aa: CASSLEGYQPQHF; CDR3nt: TGTGCCAGCAGCTTAGAGGGTTATCAGCCCCAGCATTTT
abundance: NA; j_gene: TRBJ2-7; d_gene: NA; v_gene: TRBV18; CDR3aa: CASSPSTLYEQYF; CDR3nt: TGTGCCAGCTCACCATCTACACTCTACGAGCAGTACTTC
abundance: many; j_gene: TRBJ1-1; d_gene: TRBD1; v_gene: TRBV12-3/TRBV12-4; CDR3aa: CASSFQSGQVEAFF; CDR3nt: TGTGCCAGCAGTTTCCAATCAGGACAGGTTGAAGCTTTCTTT
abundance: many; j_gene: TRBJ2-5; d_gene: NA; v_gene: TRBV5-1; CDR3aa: CASSFGRRETQYF; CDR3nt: TGCGCCAGCAGTTTCGGCAGACGGGAGACCCAGTACTTC
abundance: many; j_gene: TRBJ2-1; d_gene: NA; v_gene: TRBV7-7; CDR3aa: CASSSLLDLNEQFF; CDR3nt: TGTGCTAGCAGCTCCTTACTTGACCTCAATGAGCAGTTCTTC
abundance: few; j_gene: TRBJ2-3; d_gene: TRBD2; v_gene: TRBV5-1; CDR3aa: CASSLYGGTTTDTQYF; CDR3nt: TGCGCCAGCAGCTTGTACGGCGGGACTACCACAGATACGCAGTATTTT
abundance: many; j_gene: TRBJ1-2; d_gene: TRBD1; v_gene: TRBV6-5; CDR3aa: CASSSPGQGKYGYTF; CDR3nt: TGTGCCAGCAGTTCTCCTGGACAGGGGAAGTATGGCTACACCTTC
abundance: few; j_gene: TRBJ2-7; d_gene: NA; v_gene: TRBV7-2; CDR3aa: CASSLEGIGSYEQYF; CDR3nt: TGTGCCAGCAGCTTAGAGGGGATCGGGTCCTACGAGCAGTACTTC
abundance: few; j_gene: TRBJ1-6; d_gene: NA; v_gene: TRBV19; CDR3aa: CVRDTGSPLHF; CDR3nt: TGTGTCCGGGACACCGGTTCACCCCTCCACTTT
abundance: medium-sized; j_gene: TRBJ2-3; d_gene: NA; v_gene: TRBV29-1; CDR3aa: CSVALEVDPDTQYF; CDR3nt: TGCAGCGTTGCCCTCGAGGTTGACCCAGATACGCAGTATTTT
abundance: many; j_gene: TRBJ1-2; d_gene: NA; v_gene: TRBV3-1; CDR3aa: CASSQDPYTGLNYGYTF; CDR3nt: TGTGCCAGCAGCCAAGATCCTTACACAGGGTTGAACTATGGCTACACCTTC
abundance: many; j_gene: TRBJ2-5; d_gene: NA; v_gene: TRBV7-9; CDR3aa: CASSLLGGESQYF; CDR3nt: TGTGCCAGCAGCTTACTCGGCGGGGAGTCCCAGTACTTC
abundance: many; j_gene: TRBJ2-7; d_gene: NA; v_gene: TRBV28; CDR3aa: CASSSVLVNYEQYF; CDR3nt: TGTGCCAGCAGTTCAGTCCTAGTAAACTACGAGCAGTACTTC
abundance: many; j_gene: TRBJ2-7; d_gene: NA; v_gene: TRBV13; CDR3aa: CASSFRGTDEQYF; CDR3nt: TGTGCCAGCAGCTTCCGGGGGACCGACGAGCAGTACTTC
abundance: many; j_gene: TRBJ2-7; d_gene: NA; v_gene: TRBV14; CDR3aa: CASSQDSGHKQYF; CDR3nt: TGTGCCAGCAGCCAAGATTCGGGGCACAAGCAGTACTTC
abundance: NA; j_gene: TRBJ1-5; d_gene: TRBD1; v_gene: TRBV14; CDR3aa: CASRDRDPQPQHF; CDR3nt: TGTGCCAGCCGGGACAGGGATCCCCAGCCCCAGCATTTT
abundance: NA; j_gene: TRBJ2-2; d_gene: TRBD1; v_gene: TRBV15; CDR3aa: CATSKTGENTGELFF; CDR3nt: TGTGCCACCAGCAAGACAGGGGAGAACACCGGGGAGCTGTTTTTT
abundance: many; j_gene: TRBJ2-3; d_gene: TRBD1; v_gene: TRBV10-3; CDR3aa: CAIGQGVSTDTQYF; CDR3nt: TGTGCCATCGGCCAGGGGGTCAGCACAGATACGCAGTATTTT
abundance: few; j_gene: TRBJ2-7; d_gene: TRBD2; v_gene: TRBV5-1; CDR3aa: CASSFPNREGYEQYF; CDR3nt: TGCGCCAGCAGCTTCCCCAACCGGGAGGGCTACGAGCAGTACTTC
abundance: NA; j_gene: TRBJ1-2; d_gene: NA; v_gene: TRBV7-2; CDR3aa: CASSLRRSGYGYTF; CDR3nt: TGTGCCAGCAGCTTAAGGAGAAGTGGCTATGGCTACACCTTC
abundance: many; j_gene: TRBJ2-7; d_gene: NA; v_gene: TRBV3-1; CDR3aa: CASSQWGDPYEQYF; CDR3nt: TGTGCCAGCAGCCAATGGGGGGACCCCTACGAGCAGTACTTC
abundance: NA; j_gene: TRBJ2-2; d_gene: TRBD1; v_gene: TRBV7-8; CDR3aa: CASSHRTGRNTGELFF; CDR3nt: TGTGCCAGCAGCCATCGGACAGGGAGGAACACCGGGGAGCTGTTTTTT
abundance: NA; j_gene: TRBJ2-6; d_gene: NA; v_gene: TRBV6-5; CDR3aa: CASSYSDSNSGANVLTF; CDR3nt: TGTGCCAGCAGTTACTCGGACTCCAACTCTGGGGCCAACGTCCTGACTTTC
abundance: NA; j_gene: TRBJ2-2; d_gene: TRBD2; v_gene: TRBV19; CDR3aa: CATTATSGGPGTGELFF; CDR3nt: TGTGCCACAACAGCGACTAGCGGGGGCCCAGGGACCGGGGAGCTGTTTTTT
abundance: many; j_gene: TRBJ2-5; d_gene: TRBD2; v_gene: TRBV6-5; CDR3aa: CASSSRIAGGPAQETQYF; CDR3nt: TGTGCCAGCAGTAGTCGAATAGCGGGGGGCCCCGCCCAAGAGACCCAGTACTTC
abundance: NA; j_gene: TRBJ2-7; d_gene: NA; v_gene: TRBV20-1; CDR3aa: CSARGPLSYEQYF; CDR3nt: TGCAGTGCTAGGGGGCCCCTATCCTACGAGCAGTACTTC
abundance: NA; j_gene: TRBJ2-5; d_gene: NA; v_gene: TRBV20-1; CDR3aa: CSGYGKETQYF; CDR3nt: TGCAGTGGCTACGGTAAAGAGACCCAGTACTTC
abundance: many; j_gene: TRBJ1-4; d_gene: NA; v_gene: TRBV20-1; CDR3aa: CSASPDRWLDEKLFF; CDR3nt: TGCAGTGCTAGTCCCGACAGGTGGTTGGATGAAAAACTGTTTTTT
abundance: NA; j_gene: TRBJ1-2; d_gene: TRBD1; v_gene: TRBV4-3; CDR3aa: CASSQKRITGGSYGYTF; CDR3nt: TGCGCCAGCAGCCAGAAAAGAATTACAGGGGGCAGCTATGGCTACACCTTC
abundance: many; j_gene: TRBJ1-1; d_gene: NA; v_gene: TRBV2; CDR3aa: CASNQGTTEAFF; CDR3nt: TGTGCCAGCAACCAGGGCACCACTGAAGCTTTCTTT
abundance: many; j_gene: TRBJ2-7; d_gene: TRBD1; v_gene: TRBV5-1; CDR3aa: CASSLGTGGSYEQYF; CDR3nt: TGCGCCAGCAGCTTGGGGACAGGGGGCTCCTACGAGCAGTACTTC
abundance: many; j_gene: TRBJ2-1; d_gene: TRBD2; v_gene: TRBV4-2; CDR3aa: CASRHSGEGDEQFF; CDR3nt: TGTGCCAGCAGGCATAGCGGGGAAGGAGATGAGCAGTTCTTC
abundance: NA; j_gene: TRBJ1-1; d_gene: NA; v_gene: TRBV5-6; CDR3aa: CASSGGDGDNTEAFF; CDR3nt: TGTGCCAGCAGCGGCGGTGATGGGGATAACACTGAAGCTTTCTTT
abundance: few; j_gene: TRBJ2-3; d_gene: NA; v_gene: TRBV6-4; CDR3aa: CASSDGYTDTQYF; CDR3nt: TGTGCCAGCAGTGATGGGTACACAGATACGCAGTATTTT
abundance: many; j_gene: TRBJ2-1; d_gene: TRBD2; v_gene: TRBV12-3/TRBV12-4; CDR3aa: CASSTYGLGSYNEQFF; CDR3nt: TGTGCCAGCAGTACCTACGGACTAGGCTCCTACAATGAGCAGTTCTTC
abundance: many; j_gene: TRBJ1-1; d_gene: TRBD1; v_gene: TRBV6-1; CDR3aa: CASSRTGRATEAFF; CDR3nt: TGTGCCAGCAGTCGGACAGGGCGGGCCACTGAAGCTTTCTTT
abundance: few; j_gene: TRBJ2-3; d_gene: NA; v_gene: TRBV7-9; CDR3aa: CASSLGFSTDTQYF; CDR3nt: TGTGCCAGCAGCTTAGGCTTTTCCACAGATACGCAGTATTTT
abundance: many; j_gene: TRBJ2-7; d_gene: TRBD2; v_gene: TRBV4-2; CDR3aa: CASSQEEGLAGGAYYEQYF; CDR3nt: TGTGCCAGCAGCCAAGAGGAGGGTCTAGCGGGGGGGGCGTACTACGAGCAGTACTTC
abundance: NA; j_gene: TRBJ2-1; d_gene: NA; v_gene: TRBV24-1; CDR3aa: CATSDSGNEQFF; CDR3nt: TGTGCCACCAGTGATTCCGGAAATGAGCAGTTCTTC
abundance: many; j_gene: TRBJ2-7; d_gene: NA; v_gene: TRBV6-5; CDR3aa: CASTSKESSEQYF; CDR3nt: TGTGCCAGCACCTCCAAGGAGTCCTCCGAGCAGTACTTC
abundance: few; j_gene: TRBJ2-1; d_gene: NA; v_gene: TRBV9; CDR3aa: CASSVGGDLEQFF; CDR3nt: TGTGCCAGCAGCGTAGGAGGGGATTTGGAGCAGTTCTTC
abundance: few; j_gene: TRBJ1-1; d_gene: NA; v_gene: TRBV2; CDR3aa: CASRGLPRPTEAFF; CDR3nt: TGTGCCAGCCGGGGACTCCCAAGGCCCACTGAAGCTTTCTTT
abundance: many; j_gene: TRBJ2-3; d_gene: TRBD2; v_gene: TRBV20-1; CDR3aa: CSARHPTRASGRTDTQYF; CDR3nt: TGCAGTGCTAGGCATCCTACTCGGGCTAGCGGGCGCACAGATACGCAGTATTTT
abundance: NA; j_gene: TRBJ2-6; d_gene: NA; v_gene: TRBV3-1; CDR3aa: CASRLTGTGLSGANVLTF; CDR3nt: TGTGCCAGCAGACTAACCGGGACGGGCCTCTCTGGGGCCAACGTCCTGACTTTC
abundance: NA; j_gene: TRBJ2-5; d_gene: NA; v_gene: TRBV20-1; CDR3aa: CSASRSQAGAETQYF; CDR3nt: TGCAGTGCTAGTCGGAGCCAGGCGGGCGCAGAGACCCAGTACTTC
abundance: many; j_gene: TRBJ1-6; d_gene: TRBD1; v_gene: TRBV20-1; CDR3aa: CSASTGAPPLHF; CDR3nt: TGCAGTGCTTCTACAGGGGCCCCACCCCTCCACTTT
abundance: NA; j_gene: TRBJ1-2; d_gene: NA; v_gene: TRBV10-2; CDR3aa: CASSGNRVEDYGYTF; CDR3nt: TGCGCCAGCAGTGGGAACAGGGTCGAAGACTATGGCTACACCTTC
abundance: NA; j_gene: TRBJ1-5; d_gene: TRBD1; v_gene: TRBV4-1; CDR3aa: CASSQALTGGGQPQHF; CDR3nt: TGCGCCAGCAGCCAAGCCCTGACAGGGGGCGGTCAGCCCCAGCATTTT
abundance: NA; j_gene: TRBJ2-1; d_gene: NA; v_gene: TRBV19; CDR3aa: CASTVEGDNNEQFF; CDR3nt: TGTGCCAGTACGGTTGAAGGGGATAACAATGAGCAGTTCTTC
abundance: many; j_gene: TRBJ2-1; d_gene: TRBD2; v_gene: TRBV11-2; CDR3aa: CASSLGRISGRDSYNEQFF; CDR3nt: TGTGCCAGCAGCTTAGGGAGAATTAGCGGGCGCGATTCCTACAATGAGCAGTTCTTC
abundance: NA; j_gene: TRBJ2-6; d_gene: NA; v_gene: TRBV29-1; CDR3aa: CSVEDPLSGANVLTF; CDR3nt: TGCAGCGTTGAAGATCCACTTTCTGGGGCCAACGTCCTGACTTTC
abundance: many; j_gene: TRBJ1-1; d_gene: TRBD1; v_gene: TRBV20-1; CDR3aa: CSALQGVTEAFF; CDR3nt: TGCAGTGCCCTGCAGGGGGTCACTGAAGCTTTCTTT
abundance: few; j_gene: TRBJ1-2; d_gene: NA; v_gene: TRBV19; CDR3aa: CASSRGIYGYTF; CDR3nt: TGTGCCAGTAGTAGAGGGATCTATGGCTACACCTTC
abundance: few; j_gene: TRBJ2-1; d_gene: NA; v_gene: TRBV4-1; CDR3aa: CASSQEPGGTYNEQFF; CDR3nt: TGCGCCAGCAGCCAAGAACCCGGCGGAACCTACAATGAGCAGTTCTTC
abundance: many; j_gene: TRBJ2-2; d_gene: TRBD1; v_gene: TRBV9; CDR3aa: CASRQGAKTGELFF; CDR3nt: TGTGCCAGCCGACAGGGGGCGAAAACCGGGGAGCTGTTTTTT